This T cell receptor (beta chain) was recorded in a study of response to subunit inactivated influenza vaccine. MiXCR was run by TCRdb on the RT-PCR reads, yielding one entry per CDR3 protein. The sample yields more than 150,000 distinct CDR3 sequences, around a tenth seen once. CDR3 length: 16 amino acids. The germline CDR1 and CDR2 sequences are MNHNS and SASEGT. Trimming shortened V by 6 bases and J by 4 bases, and 20 bases separated the two germline ends. This clonotype has a handful of counts. V is TRBV6-1 and J is TRBJ2-3, with D maybe TRBD2 (6 bases). The clonotype was recovered from a man aged 45-65 years who received an inactivated influenza vaccine. Sequencing was performed on non-naive T cells sorted from PBMCs, taken on the day of vaccination. The CDR3 reads CASRLGAGSHSDTQYF. The CDR3 coding sequence is TGTGCCAGCAGGCTAGGAGCGGGCTCCCACTCAGATACGCAGTATTTT.